This T cell receptor (beta chain) was sequenced in a study of CD4 T cell repertoires in COVID-19. TCRdb's table, derived via immunoSEQ multiplex PCR, lists solely in-frame clones and lacks some. This table has some 80,000 clones, 83% appearing once. CDR3 length equals 14 residues. The germline V gene encodes CDR1 MNHEY and CDR2 SVGAGI. V lost 5 bases and J 2 bases, leaving 12 bases between the germline ends. The sample was CD4+ T cells from peripheral blood, taken after recovery from COVID-19. This receptor was obtained from a human donor who had COVID-19. The J gene is TRBJ1-2, the V gene TRBV6-5, with D possibly matching TRBD1 (6 bases). The chain's CDR3 is CASSPPGHNYGYTF. The CDR3 DNA reads as TGTGCCAGCAGTCCGCCGGGACACAACTATGGCTACACCTTC.